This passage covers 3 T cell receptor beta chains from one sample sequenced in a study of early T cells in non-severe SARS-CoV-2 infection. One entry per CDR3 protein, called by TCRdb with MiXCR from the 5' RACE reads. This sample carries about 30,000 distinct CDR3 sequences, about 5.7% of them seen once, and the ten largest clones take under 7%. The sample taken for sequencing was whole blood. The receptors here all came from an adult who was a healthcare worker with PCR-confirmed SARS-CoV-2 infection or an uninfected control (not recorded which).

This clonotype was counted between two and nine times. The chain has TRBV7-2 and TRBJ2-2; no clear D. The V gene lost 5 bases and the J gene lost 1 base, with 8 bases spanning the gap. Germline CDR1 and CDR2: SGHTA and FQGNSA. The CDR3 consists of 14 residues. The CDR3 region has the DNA TGTGCCAGCAGCCGCCCCGGGAACACCGGGGAGCTGTTTTTT. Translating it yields CASSRPGNTGELFF.

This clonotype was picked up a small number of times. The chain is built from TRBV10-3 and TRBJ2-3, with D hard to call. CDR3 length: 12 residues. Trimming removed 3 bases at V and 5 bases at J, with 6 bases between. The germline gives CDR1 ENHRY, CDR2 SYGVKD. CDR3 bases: TGTGCCATCAGTGAAGTTCTAGATACGCAGTATTTT. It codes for CAISEVLDTQYF.

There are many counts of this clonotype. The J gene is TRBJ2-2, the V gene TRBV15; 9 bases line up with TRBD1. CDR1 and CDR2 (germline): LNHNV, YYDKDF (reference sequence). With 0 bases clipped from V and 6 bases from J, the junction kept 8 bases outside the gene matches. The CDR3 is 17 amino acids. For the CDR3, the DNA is TGTGCCACCAGCAGAGAAAGGGGACAGGGCCCTCCCGGGGAGCTGTTTTTT. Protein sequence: CATSRERGQGPPGELFF.